This entry concerns a single TCR beta chain. Its antigen remains unknown. Relative to the germline gene, one junction end is altered; a read error may explain this. The data are from a study of shared clonotypes between healthy human individuals. The repertoire was sequenced with immunoSEQ multiplex PCR; TCRdb's copy has only in-frame clones and lacks some. The sample lists some 660,000 clones; roughly 72% were seen once. Study-wide results and limits: Non-shared clonotypes had lower generation probabilities than clonotypes shared by all four sorted-subset donors.

Germline assignment: CDR1 MNHEY and CDR2 SVGAGI. The CDR3 runs 11 residues. The specimen sequenced was memory CD4+ T cells sorted from blood. Sample subset: CD45RA-negative fraction. The V call is TRBV6-5, the J call TRBJ2-7; D is undetermined. This sequence originates from a woman in her thirties in good health. CDR3 loop: CASRRDYEQYF. As DNA, the CDR3 is TGTGCGAGCAGGCGAGACTACGAGCAGTACTTC.